Listed below are T cell receptor beta chains from one sample, sequenced in a study of T cells in Graves' hyperthyroidism and ophthalmopathy. TCRdb recomputed calls from the multiplex PCR reads with MiXCR, one row per CDR3 protein. The sample yields hundreds of thousands of distinct CDR3 sequences, about 15% seen once. The sequencing input was blood. These receptors came from a man aged 18 to 30 with Graves' ophthalmopathy. The CDR3 runs from the conserved cysteine through the conserved F or W. D genes are given only for firm matches. Clone size is given for some rows only: seen once, a few or many times, or a class if the clone is expanded.

v_gene: TRBV29-1; abundance: many; d_gene: NA; j_gene: TRBJ2-1; CDR3aa: CSVDSGGKGNEQFF; CDR3nt: TGCAGCGTTGATTCAGGGGGGAAGGGGAATGAGCAGTTCTTC
v_gene: TRBV12-3/TRBV12-4; abundance: many; d_gene: TRBD2; j_gene: TRBJ2-7; CDR3aa: CASSGGSSYEQYF; CDR3nt: TGTGCCAGCAGCGGGGGGAGCTCCTACGAGCAGTACTTC
v_gene: TRBV14; abundance: many; d_gene: NA; j_gene: TRBJ2-1; CDR3aa: CASSQGQRDNEQFF; CDR3nt: TGTGCCAGCAGCCAGGGACAACGTGACAATGAGCAGTTCTTC
v_gene: TRBV5-1; abundance: few; d_gene: NA; j_gene: TRBJ2-7; CDR3aa: CASSQIPGPQEQYF; CDR3nt: TGCGCCAGCAGCCAAATACCGGGACCCCAAGAGCAGTACTTC
v_gene: TRBV29-1; abundance: few; d_gene: NA; j_gene: TRBJ1-5; CDR3aa: CSVGGFNQPQHF; CDR3nt: TGCAGCGTTGGAGGGTTCAATCAGCCCCAGCATTTT
v_gene: TRBV20-1; abundance: many; d_gene: TRBD2; j_gene: TRBJ2-1; CDR3aa: CSARTSVPYNEQFF; CDR3nt: TGCAGTGCACGGACTAGCGTTCCCTACAATGAGCAGTTCTTC
v_gene: TRBV2; abundance: many; d_gene: TRBD2; j_gene: TRBJ2-7; CDR3aa: CASRPGLAGMPSYEQYF; CDR3nt: TGTGCCAGCAGGCCGGGACTAGCGGGGATGCCCAGCTACGAGCAGTACTTC
v_gene: TRBV10-3; abundance: many; d_gene: TRBD1; j_gene: TRBJ2-3; CDR3aa: CAISVQGAIVGDTQYF; CDR3nt: TGTGCCATCAGTGTTCAGGGGGCCATCGTAGGAGATACGCAGTATTTT
v_gene: TRBV5-5; abundance: NA; d_gene: NA; j_gene: TRBJ2-1; CDR3aa: CASSLEIRQTYNEQFF; CDR3nt: TGTGCCAGCAGCTTGGAGATTCGACAGACCTACAATGAGCAGTTCTTC
v_gene: TRBV12-3/TRBV12-4; abundance: NA; d_gene: NA; j_gene: TRBJ2-1; CDR3aa: CASSLDPLAEFAEQFF; CDR3nt: TGTGCCAGCAGTTTGGACCCCTTGGCAGAGTTTGCTGAGCAGTTCTTC
v_gene: TRBV7-9; abundance: many; d_gene: TRBD1; j_gene: TRBJ1-1; CDR3aa: CASSDRDRKIAEAFF; CDR3nt: TGTGCCAGCAGCGATCGGGACAGGAAAATCGCTGAAGCTTTCTTT
v_gene: TRBV5-1; abundance: NA; d_gene: TRBD1; j_gene: TRBJ2-2; CDR3aa: CASSLWDRVNTGELFF; CDR3nt: TGCGCCAGCAGCTTGTGGGACAGGGTTAACACCGGGGAGCTGTTTTTT
v_gene: TRBV27; abundance: NA; d_gene: NA; j_gene: TRBJ1-4; CDR3aa: CASSLKRPRATNEKLFF; CDR3nt: TGTGCCAGCAGTTTAAAGCGGCCCAGGGCAACTAATGAAAAACTGTTTTTT
v_gene: TRBV13; abundance: many; d_gene: NA; j_gene: TRBJ2-2; CDR3aa: CASSPHGISTGELFF; CDR3nt: TGTGCCAGCAGCCCCCACGGGATTAGCACCGGGGAGCTGTTTTTT
v_gene: TRBV3-1; abundance: few; d_gene: TRBD2; j_gene: TRBJ2-3; CDR3aa: CASSQGEGTPRGTQYF; CDR3nt: TGTGCCAGCAGCCAAGGGGAGGGGACTCCACGGGGGACGCAGTATTTT